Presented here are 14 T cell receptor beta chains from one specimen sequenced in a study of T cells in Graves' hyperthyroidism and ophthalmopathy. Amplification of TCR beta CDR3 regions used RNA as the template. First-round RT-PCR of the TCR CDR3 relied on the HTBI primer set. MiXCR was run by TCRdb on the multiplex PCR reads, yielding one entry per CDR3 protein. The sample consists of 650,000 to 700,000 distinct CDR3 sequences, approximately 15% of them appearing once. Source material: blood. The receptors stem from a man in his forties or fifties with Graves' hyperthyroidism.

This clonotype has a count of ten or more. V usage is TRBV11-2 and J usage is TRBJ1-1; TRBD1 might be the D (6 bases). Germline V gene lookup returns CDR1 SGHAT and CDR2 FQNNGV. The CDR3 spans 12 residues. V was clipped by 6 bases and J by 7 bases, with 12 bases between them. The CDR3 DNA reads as TGTGCCAGCAGTAATGGACAGCTTGAAGCTTTCTTT. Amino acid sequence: CASSNGQLEAFF.

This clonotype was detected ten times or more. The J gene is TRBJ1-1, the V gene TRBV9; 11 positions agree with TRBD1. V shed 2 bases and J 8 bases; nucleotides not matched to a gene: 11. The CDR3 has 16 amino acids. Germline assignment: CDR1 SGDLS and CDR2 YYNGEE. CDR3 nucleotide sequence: TGTGCCAGCAGCGTTGGACAGGGGGCGATTAGGCGCGAAGCTTTCTTT. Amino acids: CASSVGQGAIRREAFF.

The CDR3 region is CAWSVLVYTTSTDTQYF. CDR3 DNA: TGTGCCTGGAGTGTACTGGTCTACACTACTAGCACAGATACGCAGTATTTT. This rearrangement joins TRBV30 to TRBJ2-3; no clear D gene. CDR3 size: 17 residues. CDR1 GTSNPN and CDR2 SVGIG come from the germline V gene (reference sequence). The germline V and J ends were trimmed by 0 bases and 0 bases, with 16 bases remaining between them.

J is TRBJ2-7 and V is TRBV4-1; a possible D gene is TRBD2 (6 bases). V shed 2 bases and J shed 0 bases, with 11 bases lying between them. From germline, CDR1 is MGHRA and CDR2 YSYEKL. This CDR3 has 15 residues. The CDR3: CASSQLALSSYEQYF. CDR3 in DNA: TGCGCCAGCAGCCAACTAGCGTTAAGCTCCTACGAGCAGTACTTC.

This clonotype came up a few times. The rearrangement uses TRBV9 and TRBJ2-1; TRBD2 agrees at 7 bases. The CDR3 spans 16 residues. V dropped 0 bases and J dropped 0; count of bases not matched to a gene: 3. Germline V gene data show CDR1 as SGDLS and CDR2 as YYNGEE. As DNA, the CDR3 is TGTGCCAGCAGCGTAGGTGGCGGGAGCTCCTACAATGAGCAGTTCTTC. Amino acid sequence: CASSVGGGSSYNEQFF. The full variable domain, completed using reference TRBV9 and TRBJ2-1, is DSGVTQTPKHLITATGQRVTLRCSPRSGDLSVYWYQQSLDQGLQFLIQYYNGEERAKGNILERFSAQQFPDLHSELNLSSLELGDSALYFCASSVGGGSSYNEQFFGPGTRLTVL.

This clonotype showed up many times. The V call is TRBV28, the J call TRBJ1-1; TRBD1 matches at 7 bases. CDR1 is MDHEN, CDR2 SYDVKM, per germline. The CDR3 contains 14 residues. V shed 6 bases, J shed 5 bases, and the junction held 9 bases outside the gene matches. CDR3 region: CASSRGQPRTEAFF. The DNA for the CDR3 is TGTGCCAGCAGCCGGGGACAGCCGAGGACTGAAGCTTTCTTT.

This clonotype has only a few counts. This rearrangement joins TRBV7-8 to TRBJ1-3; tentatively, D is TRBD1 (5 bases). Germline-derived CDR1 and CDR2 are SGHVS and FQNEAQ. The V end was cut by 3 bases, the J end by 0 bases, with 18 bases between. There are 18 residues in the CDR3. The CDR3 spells CASSFLTGTPLSGNTIYF. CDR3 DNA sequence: TGTGCCAGCAGCTTTCTTACAGGCACTCCTCTCTCTGGAAACACCATATATTTT.

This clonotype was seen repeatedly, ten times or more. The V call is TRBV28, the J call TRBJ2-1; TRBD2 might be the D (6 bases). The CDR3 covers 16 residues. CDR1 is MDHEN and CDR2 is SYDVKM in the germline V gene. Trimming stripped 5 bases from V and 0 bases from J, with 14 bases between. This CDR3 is CASSPASARSYNEQFF. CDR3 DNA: TGTGCCAGCAGTCCTGCTAGCGCACGCTCCTACAATGAGCAGTTCTTC.

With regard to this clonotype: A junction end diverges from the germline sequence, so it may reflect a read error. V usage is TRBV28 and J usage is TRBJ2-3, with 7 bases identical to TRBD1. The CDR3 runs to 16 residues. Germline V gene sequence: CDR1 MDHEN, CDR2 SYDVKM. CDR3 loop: CATSYQTGWSTDTQYF. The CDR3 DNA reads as TGTGCCACCAGTTACCAGACAGGGTGGAGCACAGATACGCAGTATTTT.

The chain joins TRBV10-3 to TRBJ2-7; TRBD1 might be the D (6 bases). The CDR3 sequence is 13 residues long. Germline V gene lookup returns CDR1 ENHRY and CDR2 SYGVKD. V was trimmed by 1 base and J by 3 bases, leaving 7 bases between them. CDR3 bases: TGTGCCATCAGTGAGTGGACAGACTACGAGCAGTACTTC. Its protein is CAISEWTDYEQYF.

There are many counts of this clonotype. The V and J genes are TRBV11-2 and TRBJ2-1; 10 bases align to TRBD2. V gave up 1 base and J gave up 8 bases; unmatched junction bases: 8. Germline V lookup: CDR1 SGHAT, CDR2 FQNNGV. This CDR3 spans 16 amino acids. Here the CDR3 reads CASSLVRLAGVDEQFF. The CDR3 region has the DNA TGTGCCAGCAGCTTAGTCCGACTAGCGGGCGTGGATGAGCAGTTCTTC.

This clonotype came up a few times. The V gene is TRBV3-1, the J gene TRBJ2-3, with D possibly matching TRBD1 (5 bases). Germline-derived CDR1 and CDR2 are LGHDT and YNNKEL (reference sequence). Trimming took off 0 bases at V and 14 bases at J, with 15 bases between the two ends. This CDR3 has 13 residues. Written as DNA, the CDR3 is TGTGCCAGCAGCCAAGATTTGGGCAGGGCCCTGTATTTT. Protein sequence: CASSQDLGRALYF.

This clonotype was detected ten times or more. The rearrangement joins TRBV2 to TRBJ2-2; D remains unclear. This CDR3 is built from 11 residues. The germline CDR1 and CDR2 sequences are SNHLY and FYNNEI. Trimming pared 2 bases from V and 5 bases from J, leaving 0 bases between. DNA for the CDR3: TGTGCCAGCAGTGAAACCGGGGAGCTGTTTTTT. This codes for CASSETGELFF.

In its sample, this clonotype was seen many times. The CDR3 sequence is CASSYWSSARGAPDEQFF. The CDR3 nucleotides are TGTGCCAGCAGTTACTGGTCTAGCGCCAGAGGAGCACCCGATGAGCAGTTCTTC. This rearrangement joins TRBV6-2 or TRBV6-3 to TRBJ2-1, with D possibly being TRBD2 (6 bases). Trimming took 1 base from V and 8 from J, leaving 24 bases between them. The CDR3 spans 18 residues. Germline CDR1 reads MNHEY; CDR2 reads SVGEGT.